These 17 T cell receptor beta chains came from one sample sequenced in a study of blood T cell repertoires in COVID-19. Profiled with immunoSEQ multiplex PCR; TCRdb holds only in-frame clones, not every one. This table has over 110,000 clones, 80% appearing once. The sequenced sample was peripheral blood. The receptors come from a man in his 70s who had recovered from COVID-19.

The chain recombines TRBV6-5 with TRBJ1-1; D may be TRBD1 (5 bases). This CDR3 has 12 residues. Looked up from germline, CDR1 is MNHEY and CDR2 is SVGAGI. Trimming pared 4 bases from V and 8 bases from J, leaving 11 bases between. The CDR3 spells CASSSVDREAFF. The CDR3 coding sequence is TGTGCCAGCAGTTCCGTAGACAGAGAAGCTTTCTTT.

This rearrangement joins TRBV6-5 to TRBJ2-7; the D gene is possibly TRBD2 (6 bases). Per germline, CDR1 MNHEY and CDR2 SVGAGI. This CDR3 has 13 amino acids. Deletions cut 7 bases from V and 4 bases from J, with 14 bases between. The CDR3 sequence: CASTDSGKYEQYF. CDR3 nucleotide sequence: TGTGCCAGCACCGATAGCGGAAAATACGAGCAGTACTTC.

The chain links TRBV30 to TRBJ2-1; 11 nucleotides agree with TRBD2. The J segment lost 7 bases and the V segment lost 5 bases, leaving 7 bases of the junction unmatched. CDR3 length equals 14 residues. Germline assignment: CDR1 GTSNPN and CDR2 SVGIG (reference sequence). The CDR3 here is CAWDTSGSSNEQFF. In DNA, the CDR3 is TGTGCCTGGGACACTAGCGGGAGCTCGAATGAGCAGTTCTTC.

The rearrangement joins TRBV4-1 to TRBJ2-7; TRBD2 agrees at 10 bases. The J segment lost 5 bases and the V segment lost 0 bases, leaving 7 bases of the junction unmatched. The CDR3 consists of 16 residues. Germline CDR1 reads MGHRA; CDR2 reads YSYEKL. The CDR3, as DNA: TGCGCCAGCAGCCAAGATCCAGCGGGAGGGAGACACGAGCAGTACTTC. The encoded protein is CASSQDPAGGRHEQYF.

Of note for this clone: The identical CDR3 is also encoded by other nucleotide sequences in the sample. The chain carries TRBV6-6 and TRBJ2-7; D unresolved. The V end lost 6 bases, the J end lost 2 bases, and 8 bases lay between the germline ends. This CDR3 has 12 residues. CDR1 is MNHNY, CDR2 SVGAGI, per germline (reference sequence). The CDR3 bases are TGTGCCAGCAGCTCCCGCGCCTACGAGCAGTACTTC. Translated: CASSSRAYEQYF.

The chain carries TRBV19 and TRBJ2-3, with D perhaps matching TRBD2 (5 bases). Germline CDR1 reads LNHDA; CDR2 reads SQIVND (reference sequence). CDR3 length equals 15 residues. Deletions cut 2 bases from V and 5 bases from J, with 14 bases between. In nucleotides, the CDR3 is TGTGCCAGTAGTATAACTGGCTATCGGGGAGATACGCAGTATTTT. Its protein is CASSITGYRGDTQYF.

This sequence joins TRBV9 and TRBJ2-2, with 8 bases that match TRBD1. The CDR3 is 17 residues long. The germline V gene encodes CDR1 SGDLS and CDR2 YYNGEE. The ends lost 4 bases at V and 4 bases at J; junction bases unmatched: 12. The CDR3 reads CASSPTGQGASTGELFF. The CDR3 bases are TGTGCCAGCAGCCCCACCGGGCAGGGGGCGAGCACCGGGGAGCTGTTTTTT. The full variable domain, rest sourced from reference TRBV9 and TRBJ2-2, is DSGVTQTPKHLITATGQRVTLRCSPRSGDLSVYWYQQSLDQGLQFLIQYYNGEERAKGNILERFSAQQFPDLHSELNLSSLELGDSALYFCASSPTGQGASTGELFFGEGSRLTVL.

The rearrangement uses TRBV6-2 or TRBV6-3 and TRBJ2-1; 12 bases line up with TRBD2. With V trimmed by 4 bases and J by 8 bases, 12 bases remained unmatched. Germline CDR1 and CDR2: MNHEY and SVGEGT. This CDR3 is built from 17 residues. CDR3 region: CASSSGGGLAGGDEQFF. The CDR3 DNA reads as TGTGCCAGCAGTTCCGGGGGTGGTCTAGCGGGAGGGGATGAGCAGTTCTTC.

The rearrangement links TRBV10-1 to TRBJ2-4, with 8 bases aligning to TRBD1. The CDR3 runs 13 residues. Germline V gives CDR1 WNHNN, CDR2 SYGVQD (reference sequence). V trimming: 4 bases; J trimming: 8 bases; junction bases outside the gene matches: 4. The DNA for the CDR3 is TGCGCCAGCAGTGTGACAGGGGAGGACATTCAGTACTTC. Translated: CASSVTGEDIQYF.

This clone has a count of ten or more. The rearrangement joins TRBV12-5 to TRBJ1-6, with TRBD1 identical over 9 bases. The CDR3 is 14 amino acids. Per germline, CDR1 LGHNT and CDR2 FRNRAP. V shed 4 bases, J shed 7 bases, and the junction held 2 bases outside the gene matches. CDR3 DNA sequence: TGTGCTAGTGGTTGGGGGACAGGGAATTCACCCCTCCACTTT. Translated: CASGWGTGNSPLHF.

The V gene is TRBV7-2, the J gene TRBJ1-1, with D tentatively TRBD1 (6 bases). V was cut by 1 base and J by 3 bases, with 12 bases left in between. The length of the CDR3 is 15 residues. Germline CDR1 is SGHTA and CDR2 is FQGNSA. The chain's CDR3 is CASSLGAGEYTEAFF. The CDR3, as DNA: TGTGCCAGCAGCTTAGGGGCAGGGGAGTACACTGAAGCTTTCTTT.

The chain joins TRBV30 to TRBJ1-1; D uncertain. Germline V lookup: CDR1 GTSNPN, CDR2 SVGIG (reference sequence). V was clipped by 4 bases and J by 0 bases, with 9 bases between them. The CDR3 spans 13 residues. The CDR3 DNA follows: TGTGCCTGGAATAGAGTCATGAACACTGAAGCTTTCTTT. This translates into CAWNRVMNTEAFF.

This clone was counted a few times. V gene TRBV27 combines with J gene TRBJ1-4; 7 nucleotides match TRBD1. The CDR3 extends over 21 amino acids. Germline assignment: CDR1 MNHEY and CDR2 SMNVEV (reference sequence). V was pared by 4 bases and J by 0 bases, with 20 bases of the junction left unmatched. The CDR3, as DNA: TGTGCCAGCAGTTCTTTTGTTATGGTCGGACAGGAGTGGGCAACTAATGAAAAACTGTTTTTT. Translation: CASSSFVMVGQEWATNEKLFF.

This clone was counted a few times. The genes are TRBV9 and TRBJ2-1; 8 nucleotides align to TRBD1. V shed 0 bases, J shed 10 bases, and the junction held 12 bases outside the gene matches. CDR1 is SGDLS and CDR2 is YYNGEE in the germline V gene. There are 16 residues in the CDR3. The CDR3 bases are TGTGCCAGCAGCGTAGAGATTAATCAGGGGGCAGGCGAGCAGTTCTTC. This sequence encodes CASSVEINQGAGEQFF.

V usage is TRBV3-1 (or the pseudogene TRBV3-2) and J usage is TRBJ2-1, with a tentative D call TRBD2 (6 bases). V lost 0 bases to trimming and J lost 7 bases, with 16 bases between them. Germline V gene data show CDR1 as LGHDT and CDR2 as YNNKEL (reference sequence). The CDR3 has 16 amino acids. CDR3 DNA sequence: TGTGCCAGCAGCCAAGATTTGAGGGGCCGGGGGAATGAGCAGTTCTTC. Translation gives CASSQDLRGRGNEQFF.

This chain's CDR3 is CASSFPTGSSYEQFF. CDR3 bases: TGTGCCAGCAGCTTCCCCACGGGTTCCTCCTATGAGCAGTTCTTC. The chain recombines TRBV11-2 with TRBJ2-1; no clear D. CDR1 SGHAT and CDR2 FQNNGV come from the germline V gene. Trimming pared 3 bases from V and 8 bases from J, leaving 17 bases between. The CDR3 length is 15 residues.

This chain joins TRBV12-5 and TRBJ1-4; 8 nucleotides match TRBD1. The germline V gene has CDR1 LGHNT and CDR2 FRNRAP. V lost 1 base to trimming and J lost 0 bases; unmatched junction nucleotides: 4. The CDR3 extends over 17 amino acids. The CDR3 sequence: CASGLDGTGPTNEKLFF. CDR3 DNA: TGTGCTAGTGGTTTGGACGGGACAGGACCAACTAATGAAAAACTGTTTTTT. Filled out from reference TRBV12-5 and TRBJ1-4, the complete variable domain reads DARVTQTPRHKVTEMGQEVTMRCQPILGHNTVFWYRQTMMQGLELLAYFRNRAPLDDSGMPKDRFSAEMPDATLATLKIQPSEPRDSAVYFCASGLDGTGPTNEKLFFGSGTQLSVL.